A selection of T cell receptor beta chains follows, all from one sample in a study of T cell responses to AZD1222 COVID-19 vaccine. Generated by immunoSEQ multiplex PCR, the TCRdb table keeps only in-frame clones and is missing some. Of 86,000 or so clones in the sample, 86% were seen once. The material sequenced was peripheral blood, taken 28 days after the second AZD1222 dose. The receptors here all came from an adult who received the AZD1222 COVID-19 vaccine. CDR3s include the opening cysteine and the closing phenylalanine or tryptophan. A D gene is named only where the DNA matches it firmly. Part of the rows lack a size; the others show once, few, many or a class for expanded clones.

D: TRBD1; V: TRBV10-3; size: -; J: TRBJ1-5; DNA: TGTGCCACCCAAGGGACAGGGGCGGATCAGCCCCAGCATTTT; CDR3: CATQGTGADQPQHF
D: TRBD1; V: TRBV7-2; size: -; J: TRBJ2-2; DNA: TGTGCCAGCAGCATCAGAGGACAGGGACCCACCGGGGAGCTGTTTTTT; CDR3: CASSIRGQGPTGELFF
D: TRBD1; V: TRBV27; size: -; J: TRBJ2-1; DNA: TGTGCCAGCAGTCCGACAGGGGAAGTCTCCTACAATGAGCAGTTCTTC; CDR3: CASSPTGEVSYNEQFF
D: -; V: TRBV6-5; size: -; J: TRBJ2-5; DNA: TGTGCCAGCACCCTATGGGAAGAGACCCAGTACTTC; CDR3: CASTLWEETQYF
D: -; V: TRBV6-2/TRBV6-3; size: -; J: TRBJ2-5; DNA: TGTGCCAGCAGTTACCTGGAGGAGACCCAGTACTTC; CDR3: CASSYLEETQYF
D: -; V: TRBV5-4; size: -; J: TRBJ2-3; DNA: TGTGCCAGCAGCTTGGGAGGGCCAGGGGGGCCAGATACGCAGTATTTT; CDR3: CASSLGGPGGPDTQYF
D: -; V: TRBV5-5; size: -; J: TRBJ1-1; DNA: TGTGCCAGCAGCTTGTTGGGGAACTTGAACACTGAAGCTTTCTTT; CDR3: CASSLLGNLNTEAFF
D: TRBD1; V: TRBV18; size: once; J: TRBJ2-1; DNA: TGTGCCAGCTCACCGCCTCTTCAAGGGGGCATACACAATGAGCAGTTCTTC; CDR3: CASSPPLQGGIHNEQFF
D: -; V: TRBV5-4; size: -; J: TRBJ2-3; DNA: TGTGCCACCAATCCAGGGAGGTCCCCAGATACGCAGTATTTT; CDR3: CATNPGRSPDTQYF
D: -; V: TRBV6-5; size: -; J: TRBJ2-7; DNA: TGTGCCAGCAGAACAATGATAGTCTACGAGCAGTACTTC; CDR3: CASRTMIVYEQYF
D: -; V: TRBV28; size: few; J: TRBJ2-7; DNA: TGTGCCAGCAGCCGGACGACTCGGCAGTACTTC; CDR3: CASSRTTRQYF
D: TRBD2; V: TRBV19; size: -; J: TRBJ2-3; DNA: TGTGCCAGTAGTCCCTGGACTAGCGGGGCGTTAGATACGCAGTATTTT; CDR3: CASSPWTSGALDTQYF
D: -; V: TRBV2; size: few; J: TRBJ1-1; DNA: TGTGCCAGCAGTTGGGGTTGGACTGAAGCTTTCTTT; CDR3: CASSWGWTEAFF
D: TRBD2; V: TRBV6-5; size: -; J: TRBJ2-7; DNA: TGTGCCAGCAGACCACTAGCGGGGGCCTCCTACGAGCAGTACTTC; CDR3: CASRPLAGASYEQYF
D: -; V: TRBV18; size: few; J: TRBJ2-1; DNA: TGTGCCAGCTCACCACCGAACAGGGACTATATAGACAATGAGCAGTTCTTC; CDR3: CASSPPNRDYIDNEQFF
D: -; V: TRBV18; size: -; J: TRBJ1-6; DNA: TGTGCCAGCTCACCAGGTAGCTCCTATAATTCACCCCTCCACTTT; CDR3: CASSPGSSYNSPLHF
D: -; V: TRBV5-4; size: -; J: TRBJ2-4; DNA: TGTGCCAGCAGCAAAGACAGCTCCTGGGGCATTCAGTACTTC; CDR3: CASSKDSSWGIQYF
D: -; V: TRBV24-1; size: -; J: TRBJ2-1; DNA: TGTGCCACCTCAAGGTGGGGAGGAGGTAACAATGAGCAGTTCTTC; CDR3: CATSRWGGGNNEQFF
D: -; V: TRBV5-8; size: -; J: TRBJ2-7; DNA: TGTGCCAGCATCGCGACAGGGACTTACGAGCAGTACTTC; CDR3: CASIATGTYEQYF
D: -; V: TRBV27; size: -; J: TRBJ1-2; DNA: TGTGCCAGCAGCACCCGCGACACGGATGGCTACACCTTC; CDR3: CASSTRDTDGYTF
D: TRBD1; V: TRBV3-1/TRBV3-2; size: -; J: TRBJ1-5; DNA: TGTGCCAGCAGCCAACAGGGGGCGGTCGGCAATCAGCCCCAGCATTTT; CDR3: CASSQQGAVGNQPQHF
D: -; V: TRBV7-9; size: -; J: TRBJ2-3; DNA: TGTGCCAGCAGCCCCGGGGACGGTCGCACAGATACGCAGTATTTT; CDR3: CASSPGDGRTDTQYF
D: TRBD1; V: TRBV6-2/TRBV6-3; size: few; J: TRBJ2-4; DNA: TGTGCCAGCAGTTTCTTCCGGGACAGGGGGATGGACATTCAGTACTTC; CDR3: CASSFFRDRGMDIQYF
D: -; V: TRBV27; size: -; J: TRBJ1-4; DNA: TGTGCCAGCAGTTTAACGCCTTCGACCAAAAAACTGTTTTTT; CDR3: CASSLTPSTKKLFF
D: -; V: TRBV6-1; size: once; J: TRBJ2-5; DNA: TGTGCCAGCAGTGAAGGACAGCGGCCAGAGACCCAGTACTTC; CDR3: CASSEGQRPETQYF
D: TRBD1; V: TRBV11-2; size: once; J: TRBJ2-5; DNA: TGTGCCAGCAGCCCGAGACAGGGCCTCCAGGAGACCCAGTACTTC; CDR3: CASSPRQGLQETQYF
D: -; V: TRBV18; size: once; J: TRBJ1-5; DNA: TGTGCCAGCTCTCCGCAAGGTCAGCCCCAGCATTTT; CDR3: CASSPQGQPQHF
D: -; V: TRBV7-6; size: -; J: TRBJ1-5; DNA: TGTGCCAGCAGCTCGGGGACGGTAAGCAATCAGCCCCAGCATTTT; CDR3: CASSSGTVSNQPQHF
D: TRBD2; V: TRBV6-6; size: -; J: TRBJ2-5; DNA: TGTGCCAGCAGTCCTCAACGGGGGACTAGCGGGAAAGAGACCCAGTACTTC; CDR3: CASSPQRGTSGKETQYF
D: -; V: TRBV27; size: -; J: TRBJ2-7; DNA: TGTGCCAGCAGTAAACAGGGCCGCTACGAGCAGTACTTC; CDR3: CASSKQGRYEQYF
D: TRBD1; V: TRBV6-5; size: -; J: TRBJ2-7; DNA: TGTGCCAGCAGCCCCCAGGGGGCCTCCTACGAGCAGTACTTC; CDR3: CASSPQGASYEQYF
D: -; V: TRBV5-1; size: few; J: TRBJ2-7; DNA: TGCGCCAGCAGCTTGGAAGGGGATAGATCCTACGAGCAGTACTTC; CDR3: CASSLEGDRSYEQYF
D: -; V: TRBV28; size: -; J: TRBJ2-1; DNA: TGTGCCAGCAGTTTATTTGGCCTAGGGGACAATGAGCAGTTCTTC; CDR3: CASSLFGLGDNEQFF
D: -; V: TRBV6-5; size: -; J: TRBJ1-2; DNA: TGTGCCAGCAGTTGGGGTAGACGGGATGGCTACACCTTC; CDR3: CASSWGRRDGYTF
D: TRBD2; V: TRBV7-6; size: -; J: TRBJ2-1; DNA: TGTGCCAGCAGCGGGGGGACTAGCGGGAGGGGTGAGCAGTTCTTC; CDR3: CASSGGTSGRGEQFF
D: -; V: TRBV4-2; size: -; J: TRBJ2-1; DNA: TGTGCCAGCAGCCAAGTCATGGTCGGGGTGGGGGGCAATGAGCAGTTCTTC; CDR3: CASSQVMVGVGGNEQFF
D: TRBD1; V: TRBV5-4; size: -; J: TRBJ2-5; DNA: TGTGCCAGCAGCTTTACAGGGGGACAGCAAGAGACCCAGTACTTC; CDR3: CASSFTGGQQETQYF
D: -; V: TRBV5-1; size: -; J: TRBJ1-3; DNA: TGCGCCAGCAGCTTGACCCCTCCGGACACTGGAAACACCATATATTTT; CDR3: CASSLTPPDTGNTIYF
D: -; V: TRBV14; size: -; J: TRBJ1-3; DNA: TGTGCCAGCAGCTCCCGAACCTCTGGAAACACCATATATTTT; CDR3: CASSSRTSGNTIYF
D: -; V: TRBV30; size: -; J: TRBJ1-6; DNA: TGTGCCTGGAGGGGCCCGGGACTCAAAAAACCCCTCCACTTT; CDR3: CAWRGPGLKKPLHF
D: TRBD1; V: TRBV5-4; size: -; J: TRBJ2-7; DNA: TGTGCCAGCAGCCGGGGGGGGACAGGGGCCCTCTACGAGCAGTACTTC; CDR3: CASSRGGTGALYEQYF
D: TRBD2; V: TRBV7-2; size: -; J: TRBJ2-1; DNA: TGTGCCAGCAGCTTAGCGGCAATAGCGGGAGGCAATGAGCAGTTCTTC; CDR3: CASSLAAIAGGNEQFF
D: -; V: TRBV5-6; size: -; J: TRBJ2-1; DNA: TGTGCCAGCAGCTTGGGCACAGGGATAGCCTACAATGAGCAGTTCTTC; CDR3: CASSLGTGIAYNEQFF
D: TRBD2; V: TRBV27; size: -; J: TRBJ2-2; DNA: TGTGCCAGCACCTTCTCTAGCGGGAACAGTCTCAACACCGGGGAGCTGTTTTTT; CDR3: CASTFSSGNSLNTGELFF
D: TRBD1; V: TRBV6-4; size: -; J: TRBJ1-2; DNA: TGTGCCAGCAGCGGCCAGGGGGCCCCCCGCAGCTACACCTTC; CDR3: CASSGQGAPRSYTF
D: -; V: TRBV5-4; size: -; J: TRBJ1-1; DNA: TGTGCCAGCAGCTTGGTTCGGGGTTTGGGCACTGAAGCTTTCTTT; CDR3: CASSLVRGLGTEAFF
D: -; V: TRBV24-1; size: -; J: TRBJ1-2; DNA: TGTGCCACCAGTGATTCCCCCATTGGAGATGGCTACACCTTC; CDR3: CATSDSPIGDGYTF
D: TRBD1; V: TRBV18; size: -; J: TRBJ1-2; DNA: TGTGCCAGCTCACCTACTGTCGGACAGGAGTCCTCCTATGGCTACACCTTC; CDR3: CASSPTVGQESSYGYTF
D: -; V: TRBV18; size: -; J: TRBJ2-5; DNA: TGTGCCAGCTCCCCCCCGGGTGTGTACCAAGAGACCCAGTACTTC; CDR3: CASSPPGVYQETQYF
D: -; V: TRBV28; size: -; J: TRBJ1-3; DNA: TGTGCCAGCAGTTTACTCGTTACCGGGGCGAGGGACACCATATATTTT; CDR3: CASSLLVTGARDTIYF